The present entry profiles one TCR beta chain with its context. Its antigen is currently unknown. Per germline, CDR1 LNHNV and CDR2 YYDKDF (reference sequence). The CDR3 runs 14 residues. Trimming removed 5 bases from V and 5 bases from J; junction bases left unmatched: 9. CD4+CD25+CD127- Tregs, CD4+CD25- non-Tregs, CD4 and CD8 cells were sorted. This specimen belongs to a study of Tregs in tolerant kidney transplant recipients. Notes on the study in general: This study did not directly address biological reproducibility. Few patients were studied, so findings need validation in larger groups.

TCRdb's table, derived via immunoSEQ multiplex PCR, lists solely in-frame clones and lacks some. The sample comprises more than 90,000 clones, roughly 92% of which are singletons, and approximately 0.6% rests with the top ten. The V gene is TRBV15, the J gene TRBJ2-7, with TRBD1 identical over 7 bases. The TCR originated in a human donor in good health. Sequences were obtained from CD4+ T cells from blood. The CDR3 spells CATSFRQGIHEQYF. Here the CDR3 DNA reads TGTGCCACCAGCTTTCGACAGGGCATTCACGAGCAGTACTTC.